The clone carrying this TCR beta chain showed up just a few times. Its antigen is as yet unknown. Researchers ran the PCR with 60 Vbeta and 13 Jbeta primers. Sequencing used immunoSEQ multiplex PCR; TCRdb keeps in-frame clones, though not all of them. The sample shows about 100,000 clones, approximately 81% of them seen only once. These data are taken from a study of cytomegalovirus exposure and HLA in healthy donors. Overall study context: The study's early data release held 80 million to 95 million unique TCRs from HLA-typed donors.

V lost 0 bases and J lost 4, with 9 bases in between. The CDR3 consists of 14 residues. The germline gives CDR1 MGHRA, CDR2 YSYEKL. Study results and caveats: The study labeled about 160 TCR beta chains cytomegalovirus-associated. Exclusion applied to some V segments, including TRBV6-2 and TRBV6-3, as they were indistinguishable. In a later analysis, about 17,000 TCR beta sequences were associated with HLA alleles at 0.05 false discovery rate.

Source material: PBMCs. The chain uses TRBV4-1 and TRBJ1-2; a weak D match, TRBD1 (5 bases). The receptor's source is a female donor in good health and CMV-seropositive. Here the CDR3 reads CASSQDGQGYGYTF. The CDR3 nucleotides are TGCGCCAGCAGCCAAGATGGGCAGGGCTATGGCTACACCTTC.